Listed below are T cell receptor beta chains from one sample, sequenced in a study of blood T cell repertoires in COVID-19. The assay was immunoSEQ multiplex PCR, and TCRdb's table has in-frame clones only and misses some. Of some 65,000 clones detected, about four fifths appear once; the ten largest clones hold almost 10%. The material sequenced was peripheral blood. The source of these receptors is a human donor in a cohort sampled during active COVID-19. The CDR3 runs from the conserved cysteine through the conserved F or W. A D gene is named only where the DNA matches it firmly. Only part of the rows carry a size: once, few, many, or a class if the clone is expanded.

v_call	d_call	cdr3_length	clone_size	j_call	cdr3_nt	cdr3_aa
TRBV6-1	TRBD1	18	once	TRBJ2-7	TGTGCCAGCAGTGGGTACGGGACAGGGGACCCTGGAGGCTACGAGCAGTACTTC	CASSGYGTGDPGGYEQYF
TRBV19	.	16	.	TRBJ2-1	TGTGCCAGTACCTCAATTGGGGGGTCGGACACCAATGAGCAGTTCTTC	CASTSIGGSDTNEQFF
TRBV7-3	TRBD2	13	.	TRBJ2-1	TGTGCCAGCAGCTCCGGGGGGTACAATGAGCAGTTCTTC	CASSSGGYNEQFF
TRBV28	TRBD1	15	.	TRBJ2-3	TGTGCCAGCAGTTCGGGACAGACTAGCACAGATACGCAGTATTTT	CASSSGQTSTDTQYF
TRBV19	.	15	once	TRBJ2-3	TGTGCCAGTAGTATAGGCACAGAACGCACAGATACGCAGTATTTT	CASSIGTERTDTQYF
TRBV28	.	15	once	TRBJ2-5	TGTGCCAGCAGAATCTCCCGGAACCAGCGGGAGACCCAGTACTTC	CASRISRNQRETQYF
TRBV21-1	.	15	few	TRBJ2-5	TGTGCCAGCAGCAAGGCGACAGGGGACCAAGAGACCCAGTACTTC	CASSKATGDQETQYF
TRBV4-2	TRBD2	16	.	TRBJ2-1	TGTGCCAGCAGCCAGGGAGGGAGTAGGACCTACAATGAGCAGTTCTTC	CASSQGGSRTYNEQFF
TRBV6-6	TRBD1	16	once	TRBJ1-1	TGTGCCAGCAGTTACTCGCCTAACAGGGGGAGAACTGAAGCTTTCTTT	CASSYSPNRGRTEAFF
TRBV6-1	.	15	.	TRBJ1-1	TGTGCCAGCAGTGAAAGTGATTCCCTAAACACTGAAGCTTTCTTT	CASSESDSLNTEAFF
TRBV5-4	.	18	.	TRBJ1-3	TGTGCCAGCAGCCTTTCCCCCGCGACAGAGTCCTCTGGAAACACCATATATTTT	CASSLSPATESSGNTIYF
TRBV7-2	.	15	.	TRBJ2-3	TGTGCCAGCACGTCTTGGGGAGAGAGCACAGATACGCAGTATTTT	CASTSWGESTDTQYF
TRBV18	.	13	once	TRBJ2-2	TGTGCCAGCTCACCCGACGACTCCGGGGAGCTGTTTTTT	CASSPDDSGELFF
TRBV9	.	16	.	TRBJ2-5	TGTGCCAGCAGCGTTTCCCTTCTGGGGAGAACGGAGACCCAGTACTTC	CASSVSLLGRTETQYF
TRBV9	TRBD1	14	.	TRBJ1-5	TGTGCCAGCAGCGCGGACAGGGACAATCAGCCCCAGCATTTT	CASSADRDNQPQHF
TRBV27	TRBD1	14	.	TRBJ1-2	TGTGCCAGCAAAAACGGGGACAGGGTGGGTGGCTACACCTTC	CASKNGDRVGGYTF
TRBV18	TRBD1	15	.	TRBJ1-2	TGTGCCAGCTCACCGTCCGCAGGGGGCGACTATGGCTACACCTTC	CASSPSAGGDYGYTF
TRBV6-5	.	14	.	TRBJ1-5	TGTGCCAGCAGCAGGGATATGGGCAATCAGCCCCAGCATTTT	CASSRDMGNQPQHF